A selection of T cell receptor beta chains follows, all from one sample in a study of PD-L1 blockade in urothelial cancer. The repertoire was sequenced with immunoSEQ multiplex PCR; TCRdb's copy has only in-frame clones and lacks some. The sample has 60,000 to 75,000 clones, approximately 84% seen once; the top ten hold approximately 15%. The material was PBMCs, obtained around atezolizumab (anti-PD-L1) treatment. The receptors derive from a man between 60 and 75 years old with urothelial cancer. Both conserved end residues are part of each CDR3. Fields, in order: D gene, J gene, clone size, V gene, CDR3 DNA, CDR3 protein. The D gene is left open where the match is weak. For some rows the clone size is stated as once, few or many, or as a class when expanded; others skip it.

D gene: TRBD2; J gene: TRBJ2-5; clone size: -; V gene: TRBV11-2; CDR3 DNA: TGTGCCAGCAGCTTGGGACTAGCGGGGGGTCAGACCCAGTACTTC; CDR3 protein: CASSLGLAGGQTQYF
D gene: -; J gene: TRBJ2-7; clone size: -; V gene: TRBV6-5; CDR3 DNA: TGTGCCAGCAGTTCTGAGGGCCCCTCAGCCTACGAGCAGTACTTC; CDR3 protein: CASSSEGPSAYEQYF
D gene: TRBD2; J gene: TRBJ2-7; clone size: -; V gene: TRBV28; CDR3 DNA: TGTGCCACCGGGACTAGCGGTACCTACGAGCAGTACTTC; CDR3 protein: CATGTSGTYEQYF
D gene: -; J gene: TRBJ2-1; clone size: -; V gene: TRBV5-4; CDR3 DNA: TGTGCCAGCAGCTTTCCTCTAGTCCTCGGGGAACACAATGAGCAGTTCTTC; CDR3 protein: CASSFPLVLGEHNEQFF
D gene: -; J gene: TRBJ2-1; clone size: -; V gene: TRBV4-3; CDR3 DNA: TGCGCCAGCAGCCAAGAAGCCGGCTACAATGAGCAGTTCTTC; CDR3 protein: CASSQEAGYNEQFF
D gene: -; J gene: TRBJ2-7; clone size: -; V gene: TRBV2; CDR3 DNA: TGTGCCAGCAGTGTGGACTCCAGCTCCTACGAGCAGTACTTC; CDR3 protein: CASSVDSSSYEQYF
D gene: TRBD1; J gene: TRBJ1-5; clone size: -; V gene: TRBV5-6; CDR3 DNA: TGTGCCAGCAGCCTGTACAGTCTCCGGGACAGACTTCAGCCCCAGCATTTT; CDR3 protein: CASSLYSLRDRLQPQHF
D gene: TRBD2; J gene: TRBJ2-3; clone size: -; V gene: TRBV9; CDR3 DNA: TGTGCCAGCAGCGTAGGCCCTAGCGGGGCGACAGATACGCAGTATTTT; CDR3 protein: CASSVGPSGATDTQYF
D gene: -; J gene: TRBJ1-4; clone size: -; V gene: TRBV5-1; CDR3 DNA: TGCGCCAGCAGCTTGGGCGGGAGTGAAAAACTGTTTTTT; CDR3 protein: CASSLGGSEKLFF
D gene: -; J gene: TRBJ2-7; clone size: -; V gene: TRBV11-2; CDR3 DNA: TGTGCCAGCAGCTTAGTTCCAGTCTCCTACGAGCAGTACTTC; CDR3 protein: CASSLVPVSYEQYF
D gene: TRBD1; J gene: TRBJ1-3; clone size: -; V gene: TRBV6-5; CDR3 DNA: TGTGCCAGCAGTTTAGGGACAGGTGGAAACACCATATATTTT; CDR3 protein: CASSLGTGGNTIYF
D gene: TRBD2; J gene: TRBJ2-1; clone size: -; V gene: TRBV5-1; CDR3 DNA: TGCGCCAGCAGCTTGGTTCCTAGCGGGGGGGGTAATGAGCAGTTCTTC; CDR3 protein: CASSLVPSGGGNEQFF
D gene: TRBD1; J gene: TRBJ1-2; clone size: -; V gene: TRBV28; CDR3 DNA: TGTGCCAGCAGTCGCCGCTTCCGGGACAGGGTCTATGGCTACACCTTC; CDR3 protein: CASSRRFRDRVYGYTF
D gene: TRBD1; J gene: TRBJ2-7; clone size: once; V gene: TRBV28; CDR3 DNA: TGTGCCAGCACCCCTCCGGGACAGCAGATTCTTTACGAGCAGTACTTC; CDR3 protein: CASTPPGQQILYEQYF
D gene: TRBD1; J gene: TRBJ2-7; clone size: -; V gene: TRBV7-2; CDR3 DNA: TGTGCCAGCAGCCGGACCACCGGGACAGGGGACTACGAGCAGTACTTC; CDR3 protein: CASSRTTGTGDYEQYF
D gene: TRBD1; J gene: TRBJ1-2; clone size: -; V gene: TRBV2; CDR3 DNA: TGTGCCAGCACTGGGGGTAAAGGGCAGGGGGTCCCCTATGGCTACACCTTC; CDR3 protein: CASTGGKGQGVPYGYTF
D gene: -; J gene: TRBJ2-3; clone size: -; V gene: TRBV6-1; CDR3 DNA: TGTGCCAGCAGTCAGACTAGACGTCAAGATACGCAGTATTTT; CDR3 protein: CASSQTRRQDTQYF
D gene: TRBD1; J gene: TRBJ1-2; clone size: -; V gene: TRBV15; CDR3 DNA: TGTGCCACCAGCAGAAGACAGGGTAGTAGCTACACCTTC; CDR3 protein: CATSRRQGSSYTF
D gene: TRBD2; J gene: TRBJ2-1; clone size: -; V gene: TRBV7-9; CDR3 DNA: TGTGCCAGCAGCCTCAGCGGGGTCTCCTACAATGAGCAGTTCTTC; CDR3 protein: CASSLSGVSYNEQFF
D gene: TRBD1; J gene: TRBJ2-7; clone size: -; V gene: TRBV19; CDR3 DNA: TGTGCCAGTAGTATAGGACAGGGGGATTACGAGCAGTACTTC; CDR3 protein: CASSIGQGDYEQYF
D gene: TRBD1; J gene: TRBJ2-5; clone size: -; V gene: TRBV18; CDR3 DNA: TGTGCCAGCTCACCAATCAGGGGGCCTTCTAGGCCGGGAGAGACCCAGTACTTC; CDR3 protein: CASSPIRGPSRPGETQYF
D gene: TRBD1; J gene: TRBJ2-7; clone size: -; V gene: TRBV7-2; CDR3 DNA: TGTGCCAGCAGCCGCCTCGTAGGGGGCTCGGACGAGCAGTACTTC; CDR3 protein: CASSRLVGGSDEQYF
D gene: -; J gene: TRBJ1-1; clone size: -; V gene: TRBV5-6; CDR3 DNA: TGTGCCAGCAGTGGAACGGGACACGTGAACACTGAAGCTTTCTTT; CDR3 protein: CASSGTGHVNTEAFF
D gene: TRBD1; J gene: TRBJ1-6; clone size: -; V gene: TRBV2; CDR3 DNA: TGTGCCAGCAGTTCTAGTCCGGGACAGGGAGGTTCACCCCTCCACTTT; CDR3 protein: CASSSSPGQGGSPLHF
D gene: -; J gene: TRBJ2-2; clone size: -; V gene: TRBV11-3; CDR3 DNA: TGTGCAACACGGACGGAGGCCGGGGAGCTGTTTTTT; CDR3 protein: CATRTEAGELFF
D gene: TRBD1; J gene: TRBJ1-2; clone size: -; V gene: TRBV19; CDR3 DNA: TGTGCCAGTAGTATAGTGCTCCAGGGGGCTAGGTTCGGCTATGGCTACACCTTC; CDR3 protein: CASSIVLQGARFGYGYTF
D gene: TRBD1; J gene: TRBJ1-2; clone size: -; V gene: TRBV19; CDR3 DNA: TGTGCCAGTAGTGCGGGACAGGCTTATGGCTACACCTTC; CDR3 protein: CASSAGQAYGYTF
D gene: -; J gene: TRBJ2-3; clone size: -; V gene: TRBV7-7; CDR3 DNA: TGTGCTAGCAGCGAGGACTCTAGCACAGATACGCAGTATTTT; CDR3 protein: CASSEDSSTDTQYF
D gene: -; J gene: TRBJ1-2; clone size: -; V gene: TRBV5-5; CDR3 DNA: TGTGCCAGCAGGCGACCCGGTGGGGGCCTCTATGGCTACACCTTC; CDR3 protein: CASRRPGGGLYGYTF
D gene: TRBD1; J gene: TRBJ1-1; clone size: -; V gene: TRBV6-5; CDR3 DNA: TGTGCCAGCAAACCGACAGGGTTGAACACTGAAGCTTTCTTT; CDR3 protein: CASKPTGLNTEAFF
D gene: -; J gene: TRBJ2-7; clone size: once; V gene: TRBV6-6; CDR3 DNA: TGTGCCAGCAGCCCACCAATAATCAGGGGCGGATACGAACAGTACTTC; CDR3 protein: CASSPPIIRGGYEQYF
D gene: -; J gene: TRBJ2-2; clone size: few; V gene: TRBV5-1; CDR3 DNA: TGCGCCAGCAGCTTGATGCCGGGGAGTACCGGGGAGCTGTTTTTT; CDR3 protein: CASSLMPGSTGELFF
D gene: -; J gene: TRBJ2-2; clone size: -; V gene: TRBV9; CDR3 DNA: TGTGCCAGCAGCGCAGACCTGGGAGGCACCGGGGAGCTGTTTTTT; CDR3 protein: CASSADLGGTGELFF
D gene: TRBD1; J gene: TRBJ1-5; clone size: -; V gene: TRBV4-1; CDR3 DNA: TGCGCCAGCAGCCAAGATAGGATCGCGGGACAGCTGGTGGGGAGCAATCAGCCCCAGCATTTT; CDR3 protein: CASSQDRIAGQLVGSNQPQHF
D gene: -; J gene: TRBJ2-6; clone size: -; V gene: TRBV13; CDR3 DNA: TGTGCCAGCAGCTTAGACGAGGGGGCTGGGGCCAACGTCCTGACTTTC; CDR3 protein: CASSLDEGAGANVLTF
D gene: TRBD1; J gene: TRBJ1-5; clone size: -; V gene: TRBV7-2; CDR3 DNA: TGTGCCAGCAGCCTACGGGACAGGAGCCTATATAGCAATCAGCCCCAGCATTTT; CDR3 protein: CASSLRDRSLYSNQPQHF
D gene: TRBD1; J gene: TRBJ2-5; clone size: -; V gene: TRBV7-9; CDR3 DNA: TGTGCCAGCAGCTCCCGGGACAGGGGGAAAGAGACCCAGTACTTC; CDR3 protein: CASSSRDRGKETQYF
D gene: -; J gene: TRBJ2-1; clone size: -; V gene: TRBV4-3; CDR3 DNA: TGCGCCAGCAGCCAAATTCGACAGGCCCACAATGAGCAGTTCTTC; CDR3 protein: CASSQIRQAHNEQFF
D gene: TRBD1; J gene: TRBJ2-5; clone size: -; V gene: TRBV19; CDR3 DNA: TGTGCCAGTAGTGCTATGGGACAGATCCAAGAGACCCAGTACTTC; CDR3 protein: CASSAMGQIQETQYF
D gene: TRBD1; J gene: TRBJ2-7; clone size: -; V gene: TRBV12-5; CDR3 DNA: TGTGCTAGTGGTTTCGGCTTGGGGCAGGGGGCCCACGAGCAGTACTTC; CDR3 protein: CASGFGLGQGAHEQYF
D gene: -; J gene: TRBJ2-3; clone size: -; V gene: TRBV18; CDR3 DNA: TGTGCCAGCTCACCGGACGGGGGAGCTAGCACAGATACGCAGTATTTT; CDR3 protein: CASSPDGGASTDTQYF
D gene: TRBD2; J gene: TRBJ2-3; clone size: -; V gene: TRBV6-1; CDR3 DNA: TGTGCCAGCAGTTTCGAGCGGGGGGTAGATACGCAGTATTTT; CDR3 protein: CASSFERGVDTQYF
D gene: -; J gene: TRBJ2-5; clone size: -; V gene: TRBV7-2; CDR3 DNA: TGTGCCAGCGAGATGAGAGATCATTCTTTTCTTGAGACCCAGTACTTC; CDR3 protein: CASEMRDHSFLETQYF
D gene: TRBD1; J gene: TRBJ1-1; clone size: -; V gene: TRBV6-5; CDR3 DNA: TGTGCCAGCAGATTTGGGACAGGCTCTGAAGCTTTCTTT; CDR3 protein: CASRFGTGSEAFF
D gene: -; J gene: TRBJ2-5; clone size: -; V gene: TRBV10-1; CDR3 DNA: TGCGCCAGCAGTGATGAGACAAAAGAGACCCAGTACTTC; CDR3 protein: CASSDETKETQYF
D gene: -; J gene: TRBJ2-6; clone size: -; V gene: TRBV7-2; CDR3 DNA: TGTGCCAGCAGCACTGCCTCGGGGACTGGGGCCAACGTCCTGACTTTC; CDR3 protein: CASSTASGTGANVLTF
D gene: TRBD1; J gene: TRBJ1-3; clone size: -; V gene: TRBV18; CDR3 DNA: TGTGCCAGCTCACCACAAACCGGGACAGAAACTGGAAACACCATATATTTT; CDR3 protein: CASSPQTGTETGNTIYF
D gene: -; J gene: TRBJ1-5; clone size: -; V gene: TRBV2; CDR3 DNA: TGTGCCAGCAGTTATACAGGCTATAGCAATCAGCCCCAGCATTTT; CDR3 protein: CASSYTGYSNQPQHF
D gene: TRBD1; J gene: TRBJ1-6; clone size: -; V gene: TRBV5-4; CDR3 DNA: TGTGCCAGCAGCTTAATCCGGGACAGTGTTAATTCACCCCTCCACTTT; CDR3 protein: CASSLIRDSVNSPLHF
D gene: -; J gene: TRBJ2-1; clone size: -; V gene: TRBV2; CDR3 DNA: TGTGCCAGCAGTGTCTTGAGGGACAATGAGCAGTTCTTC; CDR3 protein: CASSVLRDNEQFF
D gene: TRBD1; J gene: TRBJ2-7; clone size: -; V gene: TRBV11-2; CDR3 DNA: TGTGCCAGCAGCTTAGGGCTGGGGACAGGGTCTTTCGAGCAGTACTTC; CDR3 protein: CASSLGLGTGSFEQYF
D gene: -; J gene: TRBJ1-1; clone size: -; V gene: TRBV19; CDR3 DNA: TGTGCCAGTACCTTGGGCAGATCGAACACTGAAGCTTTCTTT; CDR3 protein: CASTLGRSNTEAFF
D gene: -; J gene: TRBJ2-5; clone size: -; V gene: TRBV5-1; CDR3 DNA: TGCGCCAGCAGCTTGGACAGGGCCCTACTGCGGACCCAGTACTTC; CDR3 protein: CASSLDRALLRTQYF
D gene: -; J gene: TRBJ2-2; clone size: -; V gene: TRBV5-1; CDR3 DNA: TGCGCCAGCAGCTATACCTCCAGAGGGGAGCTGTTTTTT; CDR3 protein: CASSYTSRGELFF
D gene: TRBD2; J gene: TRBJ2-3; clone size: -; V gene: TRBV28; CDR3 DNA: TGTGCCAGCAGTTCCCAATTTAGCGGGGCCGTAGATACGCAGTATTTT; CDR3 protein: CASSSQFSGAVDTQYF
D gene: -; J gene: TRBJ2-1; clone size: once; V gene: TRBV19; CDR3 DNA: TGTGCCACAACAAGAACAGGGACGCCCCCCGATGAGCAGTTCTTC; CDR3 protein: CATTRTGTPPDEQFF
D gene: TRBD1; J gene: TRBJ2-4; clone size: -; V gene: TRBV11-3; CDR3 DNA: TGTGCCAGCAGCCGGGCCCAGGGGGAGTTCATTCAGTACTTC; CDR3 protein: CASSRAQGEFIQYF